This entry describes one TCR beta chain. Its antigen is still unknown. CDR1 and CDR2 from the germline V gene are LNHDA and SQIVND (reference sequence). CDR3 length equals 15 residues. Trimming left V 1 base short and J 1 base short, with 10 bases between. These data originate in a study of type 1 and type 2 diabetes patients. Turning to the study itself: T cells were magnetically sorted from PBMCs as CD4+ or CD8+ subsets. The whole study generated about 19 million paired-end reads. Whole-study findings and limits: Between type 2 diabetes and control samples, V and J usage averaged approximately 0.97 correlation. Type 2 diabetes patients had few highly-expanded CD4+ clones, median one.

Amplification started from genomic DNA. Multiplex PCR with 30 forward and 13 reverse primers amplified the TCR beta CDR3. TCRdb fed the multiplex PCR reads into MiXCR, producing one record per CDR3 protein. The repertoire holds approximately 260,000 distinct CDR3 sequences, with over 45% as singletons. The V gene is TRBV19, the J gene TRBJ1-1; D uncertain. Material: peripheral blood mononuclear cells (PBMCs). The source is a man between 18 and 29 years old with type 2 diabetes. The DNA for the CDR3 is TGTGCCAGTAGTATAGGGCAAGGCGGGAACACTGAAGCTTTCTTT. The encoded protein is CASSIGQGGNTEAFF.